This T cell receptor beta chain came from a study of siplizumab effects on memory and regulatory T cells. Study findings and constraints: Only a minor fraction of alloreactive clones mapped to unstimulated subsets. Proliferating Tregs in siplizumab cultures were never verified as suppressive. The diversity of naive T cells seemed greater than that of memory cells, and their alloresponse contribution seemed major.

V shed 1 base and J shed 0 bases, with 13 bases lying between them. The CDR3 has 18 residues. In germline, CDR1 is SGHTA, CDR2 FQGNSA. This clone was seen only once. The antigen remains unidentified. TCRdb's copy holds only in-frame clones and misses some; the assay was immunoSEQ multiplex PCR. The table lists about 27,000 clones, approximately 82% of them singletons. The chain joins TRBV7-2 to TRBJ2-6; TRBD2 is a possible D gene (6 bases). Source material: memory CD4+ T cells sorted from blood. The clonotype originates from a human donor in good health. The DNA for the CDR3 is TGTGCCAGCAGCTTAGGGGGTAGCGGCCGCTCTGGGGCCAACGTCCTGACTTTC. Its translation is CASSLGGSGRSGANVLTF. Variable domain in full (rest from reference TRBV7-2 and TRBJ2-6): GAGVSQSPSNKVTEKGKDVELRCDPISGHTALYWYRQSLGQGLEFLIYFQGNSAPDKSGLPSDRFSAERTGGSVSTLTIQRTQQEDSAVYLCASSLGGSGRSGANVLTFGAGSRLTVL.